These 5 T cell receptor beta chains share one sample of origin, sequenced in a study of T cells in Graves' hyperthyroidism and ophthalmopathy. The source material, RNA transcripts, was used to amplify TCR beta CDR3 regions. During a first-round RT-PCR of the TCR CDR3, the HTBI primer set was used. MiXCR, applied by TCRdb to the multiplex PCR reads, yields one record per CDR3 protein. This sample has hundreds of thousands of distinct CDR3 sequences; over 35% occur once, and the top ten carry approximately 8.7%. The sequenced material came from blood. Receptor source: a man younger than 35 with Graves' hyperthyroidism.

There are many counts of this clonotype. V usage is TRBV20-1 and J usage is TRBJ2-7; D tentatively fits TRBD1 or TRBD2 (5 bases each). V shed 3 bases and J shed 6 bases, with 12 bases lying between them. Germline CDR1 DFQATT, CDR2 SNEGSKA (reference sequence). The CDR3 is made up of 12 amino acids. CDR3 DNA sequence: TGCAGTGCTAGCGGCGGGCAGGGCGAGCAGTACTTC. This codes for CSASGGQGEQYF.

As regards this clonotype: Possible read error: a much larger clone is one base away. The chain employs TRBV2 and TRBJ2-7, with D tentatively TRBD2 (5 bases). The CDR3 consists of 13 residues. Germline V CDR1 and CDR2: SNHLY, FYNNEI. CDR3 bases: TGTGCCATCCGAGAGGGAGTTTCCTACGGGCAGTACTTC. Translating it yields CAIREGVSYGQYF.

As regards this clonotype: A read error may account for a junction end that differs from germline. The chain is built from TRBV7-2 and TRBJ2-7; 10 positions agree with TRBD1. The germline CDR1 and CDR2 sequences are SGHTA and FQGNSA. The CDR3 is made up of 16 amino acids. CDR3: CASSQDTWTGGYEQYF. The DNA of the CDR3 is TGCGCCAGCAGCCAAGATACCTGGACAGGGGGCTACGAGCAGTACTTC. Using reference TRBV7-2 and TRBJ2-7 for the parts outside the CDR3, the full variable domain is GAGVSQSPSNKVTEKGKDVELRCDPISGHTALYWYRQSLGQGLEFLIYFQGNSAPDKSGLPSDRFSAERTGGSVSTLTIQRTQQEDSAVYLCASSQDTWTGGYEQYFGPGTRLTVT.

About this clonotype itself: The junction does not match germline at one end; this may be a read error. The chain recombines TRBV7-9 with TRBJ1-2, with a weak D call TRBD1 (5 bases). The germline V gene encodes CDR1 SEHNR and CDR2 FQNEAQ (reference sequence). CDR3 length equals 16 residues. The CDR3 sequence: CASSQGQGRRDYGYTF. CDR3 coding DNA: TGCGCCAGCAGCCAAGGCCAGGGCCGCAGGGATTATGGCTACACCTTC. Based on the CDR3 plus reference TRBV7-9 and TRBJ1-2, the full variable domain is DTGVSQNPRHKITKRGQNVTFRCDPISEHNRLYWYRQTLGQGPEFLTYFQNEAQLEKSRLLSDRFSAERPKGSFSTLEIQRTEQGDSAMYLCASSQGQGRRDYGYTFGSGTRLTVV.

This clonotype was counted a single time. The rearrangement links TRBV20-1 to TRBJ1-2; maybe TRBD1 (5 bases). V was shortened by 3 bases and J by 4 bases, with 12 bases between the two germline ends. The CDR3 spans 13 residues. Germline V lookup: CDR1 DFQATT, CDR2 SNEGSKA (reference sequence). The CDR3 bases are TGCAGTGCTAGGCGTGGGACGGTCTATGGCTACACCTTC. Translated, it gives CSARRGTVYGYTF.